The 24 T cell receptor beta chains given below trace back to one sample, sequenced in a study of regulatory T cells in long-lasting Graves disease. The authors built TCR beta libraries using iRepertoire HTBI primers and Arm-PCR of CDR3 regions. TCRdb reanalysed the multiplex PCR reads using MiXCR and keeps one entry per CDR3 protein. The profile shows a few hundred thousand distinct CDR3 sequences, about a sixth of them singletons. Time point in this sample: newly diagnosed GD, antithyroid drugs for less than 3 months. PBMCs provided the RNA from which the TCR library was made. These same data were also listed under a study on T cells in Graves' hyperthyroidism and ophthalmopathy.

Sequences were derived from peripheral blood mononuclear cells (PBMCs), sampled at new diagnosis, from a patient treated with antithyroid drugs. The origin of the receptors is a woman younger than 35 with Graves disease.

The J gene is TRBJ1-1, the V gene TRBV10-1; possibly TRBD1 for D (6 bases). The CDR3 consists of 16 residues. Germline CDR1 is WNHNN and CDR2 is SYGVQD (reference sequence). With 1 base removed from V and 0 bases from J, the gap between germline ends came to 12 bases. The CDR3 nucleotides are TGCGCCAGCAGTGAGTTACAGGGAGTCCTGAACACTGAAGCTTTCTTT. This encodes CASSELQGVLNTEAFF.

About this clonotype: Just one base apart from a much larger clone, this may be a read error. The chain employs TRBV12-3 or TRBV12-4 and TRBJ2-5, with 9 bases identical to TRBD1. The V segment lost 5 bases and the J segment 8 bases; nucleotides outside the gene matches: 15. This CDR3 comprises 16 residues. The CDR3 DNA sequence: TGTGCCAGCAGTAGAGGGGGGACAGGGCGACGAGATACCCAGTACTTC. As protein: CASSRGGTGRRDTQYF.

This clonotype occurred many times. This CDR3 is CASSSRRLAGVDTGELFF. CDR3 coding DNA: TGTGCCAGCAGTTCGAGGCGACTAGCGGGAGTGGACACCGGGGAGCTGTTTTTT. J is TRBJ2-2 and V is TRBV6-2 or TRBV6-3, with 12 bases lining up with TRBD2. Trimming removed 4 bases from V and 3 bases from J; junction bases left unmatched: 9. The CDR3 has 18 residues. CDR1 and CDR2 from the germline V gene are MNHEY and SVGEGT.

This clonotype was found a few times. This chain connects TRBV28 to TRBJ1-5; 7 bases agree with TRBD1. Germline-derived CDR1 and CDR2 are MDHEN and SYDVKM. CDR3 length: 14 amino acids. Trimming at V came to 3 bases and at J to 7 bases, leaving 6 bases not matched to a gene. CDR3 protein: CASSLGTVEQPQHF. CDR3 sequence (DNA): TGTGCCAGCAGTTTGGGGACAGTCGAACAGCCCCAGCATTTT. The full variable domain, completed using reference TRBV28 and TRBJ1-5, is DVKVTQSSRYLVKRTGEKVFLECVQDMDHENMFWYRQDPGLGLRLIYFSYDVKMKEKGDIPEGYSVSREKKERFSLILESASTNQTSMYLCASSLGTVEQPQHFGDGTRLSIL.

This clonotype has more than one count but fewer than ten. The CDR3 here is CASSLEAGARRAQYF. The CDR3 DNA is TGTGCCAGCAGCTTAGAGGCAGGCGCAAGGAGAGCCCAGTACTTC. This chain uses TRBV7-8 with TRBJ2-5; D ambiguous. The CDR3 is 15 residues long. Germline values: CDR1 SGHVS, CDR2 FQNEAQ. Trimming removed 1 base from V and 9 bases from J, with 18 bases in between.

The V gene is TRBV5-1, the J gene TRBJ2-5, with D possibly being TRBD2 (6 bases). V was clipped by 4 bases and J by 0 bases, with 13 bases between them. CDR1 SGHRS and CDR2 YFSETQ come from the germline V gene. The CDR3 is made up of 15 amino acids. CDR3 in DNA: TGCGCCAGCAGCATCGGGGGATTAAACCAAGAGACCCAGTACTTC. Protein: CASSIGGLNQETQYF.

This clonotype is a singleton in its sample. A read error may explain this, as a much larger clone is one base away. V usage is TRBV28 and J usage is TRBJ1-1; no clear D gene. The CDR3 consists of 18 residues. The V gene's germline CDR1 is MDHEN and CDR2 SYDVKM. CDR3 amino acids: CAGSSYGARGLLNTEAFF. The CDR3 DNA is TGTGCCGGCAGTTCATATGGCGCCCGCGGACTGTTGAACACTGAAGCTTTCTTT.

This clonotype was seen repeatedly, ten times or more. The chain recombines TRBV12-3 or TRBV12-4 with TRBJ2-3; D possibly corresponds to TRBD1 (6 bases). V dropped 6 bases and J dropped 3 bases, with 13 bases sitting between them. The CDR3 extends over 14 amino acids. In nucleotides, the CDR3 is TGTGCCAGCAGCCTTTTGAGGGGGACAGATACGCAGTATTTT. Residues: CASSLLRGTDTQYF.

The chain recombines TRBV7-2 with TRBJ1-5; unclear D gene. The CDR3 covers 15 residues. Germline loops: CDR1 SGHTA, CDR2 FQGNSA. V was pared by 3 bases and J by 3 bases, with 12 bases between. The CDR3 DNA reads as TGTGCCAGCAGCTTCTCCGGGAGTTACAATCAGCCCCAGCATTTT. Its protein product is CASSFSGSYNQPQHF.

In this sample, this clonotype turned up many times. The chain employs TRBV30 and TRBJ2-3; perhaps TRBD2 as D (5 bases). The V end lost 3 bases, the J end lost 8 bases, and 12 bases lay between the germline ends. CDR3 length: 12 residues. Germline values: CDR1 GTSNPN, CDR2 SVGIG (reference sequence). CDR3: CAWSDLGSTQYF. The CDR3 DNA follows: TGTGCCTGGAGCGACCTGGGGAGTACGCAGTATTTT.

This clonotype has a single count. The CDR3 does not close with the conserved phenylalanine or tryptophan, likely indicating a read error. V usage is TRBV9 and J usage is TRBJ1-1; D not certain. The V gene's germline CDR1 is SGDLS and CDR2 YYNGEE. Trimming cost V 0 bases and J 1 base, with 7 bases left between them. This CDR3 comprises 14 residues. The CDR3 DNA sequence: TGTGCCAGCAGCGTAGTAGTGGGGAACACTGAAGCTTTCTTG. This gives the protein CASSVVVGNTEAFL.

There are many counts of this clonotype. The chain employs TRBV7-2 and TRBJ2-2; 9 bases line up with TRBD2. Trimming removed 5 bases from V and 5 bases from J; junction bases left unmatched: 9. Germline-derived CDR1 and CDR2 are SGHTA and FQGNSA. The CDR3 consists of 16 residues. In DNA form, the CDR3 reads TGTGCCAGCAGCCTAAAAGCGGGAGGAGGTACCGGGGAGCTGTTTTTT. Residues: CASSLKAGGGTGELFF.

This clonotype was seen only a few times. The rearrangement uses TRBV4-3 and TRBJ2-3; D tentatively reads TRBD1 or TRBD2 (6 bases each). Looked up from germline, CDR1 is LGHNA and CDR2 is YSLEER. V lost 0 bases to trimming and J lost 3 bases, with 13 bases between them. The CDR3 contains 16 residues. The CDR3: CASSQDPGARTDTQYF. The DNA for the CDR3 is TGCGCCAGCAGCCAAGATCCGGGGGCGCGGACAGATACGCAGTATTTT.

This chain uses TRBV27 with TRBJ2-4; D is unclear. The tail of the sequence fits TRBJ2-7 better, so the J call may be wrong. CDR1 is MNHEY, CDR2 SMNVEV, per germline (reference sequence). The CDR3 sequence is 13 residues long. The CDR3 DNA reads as TGTGCCAGCAGTTTATACTTAGGCGACGAGCAGTACTTC. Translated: CASSLYLGDEQYF.

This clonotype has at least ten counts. The CDR3 loop is CASSLLGGDTDTQYF. CDR3 sequence (DNA): TGTGCCAGCAGCTTACTAGGCGGGGACACAGATACGCAGTATTTT. This rearrangement joins TRBV11-2 to TRBJ2-3, with D tentatively TRBD2 (6 bases). CDR1 SGHAT and CDR2 FQNNGV come from the germline V gene. Trimming left V 2 bases short and J 2 bases short, with 11 bases between. CDR3 length: 15 amino acids.

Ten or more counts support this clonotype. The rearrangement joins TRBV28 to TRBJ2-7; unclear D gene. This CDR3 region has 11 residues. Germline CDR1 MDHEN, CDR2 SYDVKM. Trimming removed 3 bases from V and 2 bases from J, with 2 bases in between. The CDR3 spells CASSLTYEQYF. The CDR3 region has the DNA TGTGCCAGCAGTTTGACCTACGAGCAGTACTTC. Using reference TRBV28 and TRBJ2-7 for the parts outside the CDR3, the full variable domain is DVKVTQSSRYLVKRTGEKVFLECVQDMDHENMFWYRQDPGLGLRLIYFSYDVKMKEKGDIPEGYSVSREKKERFSLILESASTNQTSMYLCASSLTYEQYFGPGTRLTVT.

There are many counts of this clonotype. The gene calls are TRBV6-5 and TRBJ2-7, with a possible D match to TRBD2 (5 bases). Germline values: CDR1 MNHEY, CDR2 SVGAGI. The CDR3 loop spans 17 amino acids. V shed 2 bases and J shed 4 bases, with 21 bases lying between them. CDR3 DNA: TGTGCCAGCAGTTACATCGGGAAGGACCTCAGGATTTACGAGCAGTACTTC. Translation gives CASSYIGKDLRIYEQYF.

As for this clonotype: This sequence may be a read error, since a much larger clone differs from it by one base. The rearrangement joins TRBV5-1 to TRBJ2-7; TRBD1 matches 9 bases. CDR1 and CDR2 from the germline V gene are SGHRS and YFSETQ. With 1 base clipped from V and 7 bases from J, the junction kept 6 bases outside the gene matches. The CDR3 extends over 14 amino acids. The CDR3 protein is CASSLWTGDNEQYF. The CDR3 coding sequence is TGCGCCAGCAGCTTGTGGACAGGGGACAATGAGCAGTACTTC.

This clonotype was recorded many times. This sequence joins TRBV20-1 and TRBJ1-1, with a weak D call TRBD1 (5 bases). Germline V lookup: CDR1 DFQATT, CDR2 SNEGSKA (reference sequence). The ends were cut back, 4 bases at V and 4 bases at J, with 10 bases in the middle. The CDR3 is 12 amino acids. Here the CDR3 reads CSATGWVTEAFF. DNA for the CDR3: TGCAGTGCTACAGGGTGGGTCACTGAAGCTTTCTTT.

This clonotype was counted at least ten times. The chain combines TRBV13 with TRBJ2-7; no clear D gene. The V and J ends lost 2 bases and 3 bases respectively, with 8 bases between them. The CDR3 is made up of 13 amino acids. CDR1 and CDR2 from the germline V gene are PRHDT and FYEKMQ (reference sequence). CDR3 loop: CASSLFPDYEQYF. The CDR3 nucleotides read TGTGCCAGCAGCTTATTTCCGGACTACGAGCAGTACTTC. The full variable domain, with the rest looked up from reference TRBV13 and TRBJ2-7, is AAGVIQSPRHLIKEKRETATLKCYPIPRHDTVYWYQQGPGQDPQFLISFYEKMQSDKGSIPDRFSAQQFSDYHSELNMSSLELGDSALYFCASSLFPDYEQYFGPGTRLTVT.

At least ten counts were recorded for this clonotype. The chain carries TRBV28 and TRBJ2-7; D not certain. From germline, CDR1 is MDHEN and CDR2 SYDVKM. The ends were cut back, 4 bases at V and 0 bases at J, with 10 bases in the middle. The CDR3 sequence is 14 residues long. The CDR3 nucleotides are TGTGCCAGCAGTTCCTCAGCGATCTCCTACGAGCAGTACTTC. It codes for CASSSSAISYEQYF.

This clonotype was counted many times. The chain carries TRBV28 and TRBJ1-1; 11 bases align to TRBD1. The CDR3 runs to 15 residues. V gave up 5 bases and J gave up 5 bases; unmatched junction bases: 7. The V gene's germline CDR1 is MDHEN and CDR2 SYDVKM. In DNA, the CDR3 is TGTGCCAGCAGTGCGGGACAGGGGGGACAGACTGAAGCTTTCTTT. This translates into CASSAGQGGQTEAFF.

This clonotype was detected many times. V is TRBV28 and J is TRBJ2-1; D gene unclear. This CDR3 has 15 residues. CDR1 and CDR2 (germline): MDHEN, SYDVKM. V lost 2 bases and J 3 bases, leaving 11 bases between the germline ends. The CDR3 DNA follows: TGTGCCAGCAGTTTAGCTCACACTATCTACAATGAGCAGTTCTTC. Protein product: CASSLAHTIYNEQFF.

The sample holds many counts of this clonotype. The chain's CDR3 is CASSQVRGTGGEKLFF. DNA of the CDR3: TGTGCCAGCAGCCAAGTGAGAGGGACAGGGGGGGAAAAACTGTTTTTT. The J gene is TRBJ1-4, the V gene TRBV3-1, with 11 bases identical to TRBD1. V lost 1 base to trimming and J lost 8 bases; unmatched junction nucleotides: 6. The CDR3 extends over 16 amino acids. Looked up from germline, CDR1 is LGHDT and CDR2 is YNNKEL (reference sequence).